One T cell receptor (beta chain) is described in this entry. This clone has a count of ten or more. This receptor's antigen is unknown. The read gets to within 3 residues of the CDR3 end, and the germline J gene fills in the rest. Most CVID patients and most healthy controls were of Caucasian heritage. Heparinized peripheral whole blood samples of roughly 5 to 8.5 ml were obtained from each donor. Genomic DNA from adults with common variable immune deficiency (CVID) and from healthy adult controls was used to sequence TCRbeta CDR3 repertoires. The control group comprised some 22 healthy adult volunteers, approximately twelve female and roughly ten male, aged about 20 to 70 years with a mean age of roughly 34. Diluted blood was subjected to density centrifugation over Hypaque 1077 or Ficoll-Paque for isolation of peripheral blood mononuclear cells. Genomic DNA was obtained from unsorted mononuclear cells through either Qiagen column purification or a centrifugation-based method.

The data derive from a study of T cell clonality in common variable immunodeficiency (dated by TCRdb to the mid-2010s). CVID samples and control samples contributed equivalent amounts of genomic DNA as sequencing input. For every sample, a 60 bp segment covering the rearranged TCRbeta CDR3 region was amplified and then sequenced. The immunoSEQ assay, a bias-corrected multiplex PCR with high-throughput sequencing, was employed for TCRbeta amplification. From the authors' description of their analysis: Every unique nucleotide sequence was considered a clone and was annotated with V, D and J genes, copy number and frequency. Sequences were labeled productive if in frame, and non-productive if out of frame or containing stop codons. As previously described, clonality was computed from Shannon's entropy. Mean CDR3 Kyte-Doolittle hydropathy was derived from the predicted amino acid sequences of productive clones. Using the R hclust function, scaled V gene usage was clustered hierarchically with Manhattan distance and complete linkage. Clone sharing by CDR3 amino acid sequence was assessed by resampling 12 repertoires per group over 100 rounds. The repertoires were searched for about 70 published EBV-specific TCRbeta sequences and a few hundred published CMV-specific TCRbeta sequences. A couple of CVID samples yielding fewer than 10,000 sequences were excluded from analysis, leaving approximately 40 CVID repertoires. TCRdb provides this immuneACCESS table in a form limited to in-frame rearrangements. Some clones are lacking; in checked studies, under half of them reflect an unresolved V gene, and why the rest are absent is not known. V, J and clone size reflect that table, while D and trimming were determined from the DNA. The sample records tens of thousands of clones, none occurring a single time. Roughly 1.5% of the sample belongs to the ten largest clones.

Beyond this particular receptor, the publication reports: CVID TCRbeta sequences reportedly showed fewer deletions and N-nucleotide insertions and lacked highly modified clones with 13 or more V deletions. Fewer TCRbeta clones were shared among CVID subjects than among healthy controls (p < 0.0001). Although equal DNA input was used, an average of about 75,000 unique sequences per sample was obtained for controls, compared with some 30,000 for CVID samples. TCRbeta clonality was higher in CVID subjects than in healthy controls (t-test p = 0.018), and the increase was most characteristic of about a third of subjects. According to the authors, figuring out what caused the increased clonality in CVID would require sequencing the repertoires of T cell subpopulations. Patient heterogeneity within the CVID cohort put limits on correlating repertoire features with clinical complications.

V lost 0 bases and J lost 3 bases; the stretch between them is 8 bases long. Including cysteine and phenylalanine, the CDR3 has 13 amino acids. The DNA covers only part of the CDR3, 30 bases in frame from base 1. From the germline V gene (reference sequence), CDR1 is DFQATT and CDR2 is SNEGSKA. The sequence was collected from a person aged 18-70 years in good health. Sequenced input: peripheral blood mononuclear cells. The sequence is built from TRBV20-1 and TRBJ1-2, and TRBD1 may be the D gene, going by 5 matching bases. The CDR3 bases that were read are TGCAGTGCTAGAGATCAAGGGGACTATGGC. The resulting protein is CSARDQGDYG. The full CDR3 protein reads CSARDQGDYGYTF.